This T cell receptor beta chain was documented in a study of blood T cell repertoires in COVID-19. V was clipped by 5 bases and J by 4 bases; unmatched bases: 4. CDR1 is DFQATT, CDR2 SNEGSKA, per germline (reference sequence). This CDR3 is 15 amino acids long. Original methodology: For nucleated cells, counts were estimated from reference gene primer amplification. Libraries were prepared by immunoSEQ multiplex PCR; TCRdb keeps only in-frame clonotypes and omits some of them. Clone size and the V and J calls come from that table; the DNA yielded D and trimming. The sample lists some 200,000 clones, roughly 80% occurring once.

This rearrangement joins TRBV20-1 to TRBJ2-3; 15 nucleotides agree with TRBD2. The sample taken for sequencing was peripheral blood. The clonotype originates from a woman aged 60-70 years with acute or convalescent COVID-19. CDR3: CSAGGTSGGSDTQYF. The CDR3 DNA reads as TGCAGTGCTGGTGGGACTAGCGGGGGGTCAGATACGCAGTATTTT.